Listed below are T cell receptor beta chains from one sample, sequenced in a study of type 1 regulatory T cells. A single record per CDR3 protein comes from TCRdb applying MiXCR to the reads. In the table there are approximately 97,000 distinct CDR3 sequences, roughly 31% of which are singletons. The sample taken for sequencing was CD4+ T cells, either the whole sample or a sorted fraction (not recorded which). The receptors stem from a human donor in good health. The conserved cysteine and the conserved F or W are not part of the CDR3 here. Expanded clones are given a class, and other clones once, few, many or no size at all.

CDR3 protein: ASAPSGLAGIRGRDEQF
clone size: .
V gene: TRBV25-1

CDR3 protein: ATKAGTHSYEQY
clone size: few
V gene: TRBV19

CDR3 protein: SASVAGLTYEQY
clone size: few
V gene: TRBV20-1

CDR3 protein: ASSYLASGKQETQY
clone size: .
V gene: TRBV6-6

CDR3 protein: ASSLEEQEAGNTIY
clone size: .
V gene: TRBV4-2

CDR3 protein: ASSHGRSSSYNSPLH
clone size: .
V gene: TRBV4-1

CDR3 protein: ASSPDRGIATNEKLF
clone size: .
V gene: TRBV14

CDR3 protein: SANPASGYDEQY
clone size: .
V gene: TRBV20-1

CDR3 protein: ASSERQPRDSPLH
clone size: .
V gene: TRBV2

CDR3 protein: ASSSLPAGTYEQY
clone size: .
V gene: TRBV7-6

CDR3 protein: AVGGADYGYT
clone size: .
V gene: TRBV24-1

CDR3 protein: SARGGYNSPLH
clone size: few
V gene: TRBV20-1

CDR3 protein: ASSPLAGGPYNEQF
clone size: .
V gene: TRBV19

CDR3 protein: ASSQDRVGQPQH
clone size: few
V gene: TRBV7-2

CDR3 protein: ASSNQRHGTDTQY
clone size: few
V gene: TRBV19

CDR3 protein: ASSPQGVTRHNEQF
clone size: few
V gene: TRBV18